One TCR beta chain is described in this entry. What it binds is not known. The data were obtained in a study of T cell repertoires in cytomegalovirus infection. Whole-study results and caveats: CMV-specific HLA-C-restricted TCR beta clonotypes dominated the ex vivo response.

One entry per CDR3 protein results from TCRdb running MiXCR on the reads. The sample records approximately 73,000 distinct CDR3 sequences, 35% to 50% being singletons. The material sequenced was CD8+ T cells from cultured PBMCs, taken from culture after CMV antigen stimulation. This clonotype was sampled from a human donor in good health (CMV status not recorded). Some clones in this sample may be carry-over from other donors' samples.

In DNA form, the CDR3 reads TGTGCCAGCAGCCCCAGGGGGCTAGGGACTGAAGCTTTCTTT. The encoded protein is CASSPRGLGTEAFF. The chain carries TRBV2 and TRBJ1-1, with 8 bases that match TRBD1. The CDR3 has 14 amino acids. The trim removed 6 bases at V and 5 bases at J, leaving 8 bases unmatched. Per the germline V gene, CDR1 is SNHLY and CDR2 is FYNNEI.